This TCR beta chain comes out of a study of T cell responses to AZD1222 COVID-19 vaccine. Profiling relied on immunoSEQ multiplex PCR, and the TCRdb table lists in-frame clones only, not all of them. This sample has roughly 97,000 clones, with 75% to 90% found just once. Germline-derived CDR1 and CDR2 are MDHEN and SYDVKM. CDR3 size: 16 residues. V shed 6 bases, J shed 8 bases, and the junction held 16 bases outside the gene matches. The genes are TRBV28 and TRBJ1-1; 9 bases agree with TRBD1. This clonotype was sampled from an adult in good health. Sequenced material: peripheral blood, taken on day 0 of AZD1222 vaccination. The CDR3 DNA reads TGTGCCAGCAGCCCACCCGGGACAGGGAGGAACGCAGAAGCTTTCTTT. This gives the protein CASSPPGTGRNAEAFF.